This T cell receptor (beta chain) was obtained from a study of CD8 T cells in Susac syndrome. This CDR3 has 12 amino acids. The V gene lost 2 bases and the J gene lost 9 bases, with 8 bases spanning the gap. Roughly 0.45 to 1 ug RNA was reverse transcribed with random hexamers. Amplification of TCR beta CDR3 by immunoSEQ multiplex PCR spanned 54 Vbeta and 13 Jbeta. From the immunoSEQ multiplex PCR reads, TCRdb called clonotypes with MiXCR, one entry per CDR3 protein. Of 50,000 to 65,000 distinct CDR3 sequences listed, approximately 90% are singletons. Through negative isolation, CD4+ and CD8+ T cells were obtained, while TEMRA cells were enriched using FACS.

The sample consisted of CD8+ T cells from PBMCs. The V gene is TRBV12-3 or TRBV12-4, the J gene TRBJ1-5; D ambiguous. This receptor was obtained from a human donor in good health. The CDR3 DNA reads TGTGCCAGCAGTTTAACTCGGGGGCCCCAGCATTTT. Its translation: CASSLTRGPQHF.